This T cell receptor (beta chain) derives from a study of cytomegalovirus exposure and HLA in healthy donors. The donors were members of the approximately 110-subject validation cohort (separate from the approximately 670-subject first cohort). A note on this clone: Its specificity is unknown.

Findings and limits, study-wide: TCR sequences were mostly rare, though some public TCRs occurred in many donors. Accounts indicate the classifier identified cytomegalovirus status with strong specificity and sensitivity. It was confirmed in vitro that three of the CMV-associated chains were specific for CMV antigens.

With 2 bases removed from V and 4 bases from J, the gap between germline ends came to 11 bases. Germline values: CDR1 KGHSH, CDR2 LQKENI. This CDR3 is 15 amino acids long. This table comes from immunoSEQ multiplex PCR, and its TCRdb copy is limited to in-frame clones, with some not included. The table lists some 150,000 clones, 80% to 95% of them singletons. The V call is TRBV18, the J call TRBJ1-4; D is possibly TRBD1 (5 bases). The sample taken for sequencing was PBMCs. The TCR comes from a man aged 18 to 30 in good health and CMV-seronegative. The CDR3: CASSPEAGLNEKLFF. The CDR3 DNA reads TGTGCCAGCTCACCAGAGGCAGGGCTTAATGAAAAACTGTTTTTT. Variable domain in full (rest from reference TRBV18 and TRBJ1-4): NAGVMQNPRHLVRRRGQEARLRCSPMKGHSHVYWYRQLPEEGLKFMVYLQKENIIDESGMPKERFSAEFPKEGPSILRIQQVVRGDSAAYFCASSPEAGLNEKLFFGSGTQLSVL.